This section outlines one T cell receptor beta chain sequence together with its context. This clonotype was seen only a few times. This clone's antigen is unknown. Base qualities were left out, and no much larger clone turns up one base away. The data were obtained in a study of blood T cells in healthy people across ages (dated by TCRdb to the mid-2010s). Background on the whole study: Template switching captured roughly one uniquely barcoded TCR beta cDNA molecule per two T cells in model experiments. Donors were grouped into four age groups: young (average roughly 17 years), middle-aged (roughly 37), aged (around 66) and long-lived (roughly 80). Two additional independent replicas of 1 million unique cDNA reads from the same blood draw were analyzed for two donors (one aged 18 to 29 and one aged 80 or older). The study measured age-related changes in TCR beta repertoire diversity using deep sequencing normalized with unique cDNA molecular identifiers.

Trimming removed 6 bases from V and 0 bases from J; the gene matches leave 8 bases unexplained. In the germline V gene, CDR1 corresponds to MDHEN and CDR2 to SYDVKM. Taken from cysteine to phenylalanine, the CDR3 has 16 residues. Kept here is only the CDR3 DNA, which spans 48 bases and is read in frame from base 1. Systemically healthy Caucasian individuals from Russia, 35 to 40 in total and aged about 6 to 90 years, were included as donors. Roughly 10 milliliters of peripheral blood were collected from each donor into EDTA-treated Vacutainer tubes. Ficoll-Paque density-gradient centrifugation was used to isolate PBMCs, with at least 7 million per sample. Trizol reagent was used to extract total RNA from the PBMCs, yielding at least 6 micrograms per sample. Naive CD45RAhigh/CD27high T cell percentages were measured by flow cytometry on a PBMC aliquot from every donor. What the research found in general, with its limitations: Conclusive comparison of naive and antigen-experienced compartments was prevented by the profiling of bulk unsorted PBMCs. Observed TCR beta diversity per million T cells fell roughly linearly with age, and a significant reduction was already apparent by age roughly 40. Donor CMV infection status was unknown, potentially confounding age-related changes in expanded clonotypes. The percentage of naive T cells measured by flow cytometry correlated strongly with observed TCR beta diversity. Compared with the aged group, the long-lived group had more naive CD4+ T cells, fewer expanded clones and increased TCR diversity, a pattern suggesting age selection. Estimates of total diversity based on one million sequenced T cells were considered lower bounds and underestimates.

Receptors were amplified or captured by 5' RACE. Reads for this sample came from an Illumina HiSeq 2500. A second about 7 to 12 cycle PCR used a sample-barcoded 5' primer and a J-beta primer mix. A template-switch 5' adaptor carrying 12 random nucleotides introduced a unique molecular identifier onto each TCR beta cDNA molecule. Each sample yielded at least 3 million CDR3-containing paired-end reads. First-strand cDNA synthesis was performed from all RNA using the Mint cDNA synthesis kit, with priming by a TRBC-specific oligonucleotide. After uracil-DNA glycosylase treatment, a first 18-cycle PCR used universal primers M1SS and BC2_uni_R on all cDNA. The paper's processing steps were these. For normalization, 1 million high-quality reads were randomly selected from each sample, with every read carrying a distinct molecular identifier. Reads sharing molecular identifiers were discarded rather than binned into consensus sequences. MiTCR, set to a Q25 quality threshold and the strictest error-elimination algorithm, was used for CDR3 identification, clonotype clustering and error correction. A nonparametric unseen species model with Euler transformation was used to estimate lower-bound total TCR beta diversity. Using fastp at Q25 and MiXCR, TCRdb reprocessed the public reads and kept productive beta chains. Rows are combined by CDR3 protein, so each entry shows the most common genes and DNA. None of the V and J calls come from the authors' own analysis; TCRdb made them. The sample has about 540,000 distinct CDR3 sequences on record, around 24% of them singletons. The top ten clonotypes cover approximately 10% of the sample.

These same records also appear under a second study, on T cells of mothers and their children. As the second study states: The donors were nine systemically healthy Caucasian individuals, made up of three mothers and their six children. cDNA synthesis consumed the entire amount of extracted RNA, loaded at approximately 1.5 ug RNA in each 15 ul reaction. In the second PCR, the M1S primer introduced both the sample barcodes and 2-4 random nucleotides. More than 9 million TCR beta CDR3 reads were obtained from each mother, and roughly 3 million reads were obtained from each child. Thymic selection similarly shapes TCR recombination output in related and unrelated pairs, with minor effect from inherited differences. Normalized repertoire overlap was always slightly but never significantly higher in related than unrelated mother-child pairs. With a sensitivity of approximately 100 clones per million clonotypes, no persistent microchimeric T cell clones were detected. Deep NGS was used in the study to compare the TCR beta repertoires of mothers and children and to look for features that separate related mother-child pairs from unrelated individuals. Mothers averaged roughly 40 +/- 4 years of age and children averaged around 10 +/- 4 years. After adapter ligation with NEBNext reagents, the libraries were sequenced on Illumina HiSeq 2000 with 100+100 nt paired-end reads. To prevent cross-contamination, the mother and child libraries were prepared a month apart and were sequenced in separate runs. Between roughly 500,000 and 2,300,000 distinct TCR beta clonotypes were identified per donor. Naive TCR beta clonotypes were estimated from low-frequency clonotypes matched to each donor's FACS-determined naive share, without sorting.

The rearranged chain carries TRBV28 and TRBJ2-1; 7 bases in the middle match TRBD1. Sequenced input: blood. This sequence originates from a boy aged 5-17 years in good health. This receptor has the CDR3 CASSGSWDSSYNEQFF. DNA sequence: TGTGCCAGCAGCGGCAGTTGGGACAGCTCCTACAATGAGCAGTTCTTC. With the portions outside the CDR3 filled from the reference TRBV28 and TRBJ2-1 genes, the complete variable region becomes DVKVTQSSRYLVKRTGEKVFLECVQDMDHENMFWYRQDPGLGLRLIYFSYDVKMKEKGDIPEGYSVSREKKERFSLILESASTNQTSMYLCASSGSWDSSYNEQFFGPGTRLTVL.